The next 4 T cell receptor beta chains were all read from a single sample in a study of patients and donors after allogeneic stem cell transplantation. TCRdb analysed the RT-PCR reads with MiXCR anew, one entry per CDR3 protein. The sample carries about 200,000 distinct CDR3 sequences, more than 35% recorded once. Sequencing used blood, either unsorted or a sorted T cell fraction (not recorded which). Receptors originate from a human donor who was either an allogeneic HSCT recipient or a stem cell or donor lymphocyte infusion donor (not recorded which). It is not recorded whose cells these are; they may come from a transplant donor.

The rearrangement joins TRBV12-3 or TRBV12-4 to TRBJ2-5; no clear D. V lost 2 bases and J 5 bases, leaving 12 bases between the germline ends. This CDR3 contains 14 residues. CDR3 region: CASSLQTLGETQYF. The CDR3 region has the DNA TGTGCCAGCAGTTTACAGACACTGGGGGAGACCCAGTACTTC.

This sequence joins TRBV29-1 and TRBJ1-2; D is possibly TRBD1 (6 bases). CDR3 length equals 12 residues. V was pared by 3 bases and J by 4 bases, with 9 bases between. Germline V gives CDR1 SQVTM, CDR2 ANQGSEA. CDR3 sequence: CSVDRGIYGYTF. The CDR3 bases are TGCAGCGTTGACAGGGGAATCTATGGCTACACCTTC.

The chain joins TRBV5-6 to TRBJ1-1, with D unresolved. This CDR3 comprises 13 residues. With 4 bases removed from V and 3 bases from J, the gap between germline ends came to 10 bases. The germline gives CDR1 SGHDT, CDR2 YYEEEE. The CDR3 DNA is TGTGCCAGCAGCGGTAGACGGGACACTGAAGCTTTCTTT. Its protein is CASSGRRDTEAFF.

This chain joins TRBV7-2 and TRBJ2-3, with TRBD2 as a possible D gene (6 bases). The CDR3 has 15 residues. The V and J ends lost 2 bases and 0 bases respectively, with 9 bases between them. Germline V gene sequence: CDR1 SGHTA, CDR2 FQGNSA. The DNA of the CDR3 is TGTGCCAGCAGCTTATCGGGGACTAGCACAGATACGCAGTATTTT. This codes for CASSLSGTSTDTQYF.